The clone carrying this T cell receptor (beta chain) was seen repeatedly, ten times or more. From germline, CDR1 is DFQATT and CDR2 SNEGSKA (reference sequence). This CDR3 comprises 14 residues. Trimming pared 6 bases from V and 7 bases from J, leaving 19 bases between. These data belong to a study of early T cells in non-severe SARS-CoV-2 infection. Each single cDNA molecule received a unique molecular identifier. From the 5' RACE reads, TCRdb called clonotypes with MiXCR, one entry per CDR3 protein. The sample yields about 70,000 distinct CDR3 sequences, around 15% seen once. Sample: whole blood, taken at baseline. The sequence derives from an adult who was a healthcare worker with PCR-confirmed SARS-CoV-2 infection or an uninfected control (not recorded which). The rearrangement uses TRBV20-1 and TRBJ2-1; no clear D. The DNA for the CDR3 is TGCAGTGCAGAACCCCGGGTCTTGGGGAATGAGCAGTTCTTC. Translation gives CSAEPRVLGNEQFF.